A single sample is the source of the 29 T cell receptor beta chains below, sequenced in a study of shared clonotypes between healthy human individuals. Libraries were prepared by immunoSEQ multiplex PCR; TCRdb keeps only in-frame clonotypes and omits some of them. Of about 2.4 million clones in the sample, 93% were seen once. Sequencing input: naive CD4+ T cells from PBMCs. As to subset: CD45RA+ positively selected. The receptors derive from a young man in good health. Some clones in this sample may be carry-over from other donors' samples.

The chain links TRBV6-5 to TRBJ1-2; 7 nucleotides line up with TRBD1. The CDR3 covers 15 residues. The trim removed 6 bases at V and 4 bases at J, leaving 11 bases unmatched. CDR1 is MNHEY, CDR2 SVGAGI, per germline. The CDR3 DNA reads as TGTGCCAGCAGCTTCGCCAGGGGGTCCGGCTATGGCTACACCTTC. Protein product: CASSFARGSGYGYTF.

This rearrangement joins TRBV7-9 to TRBJ1-1; D is undetermined. The ends were cut back, 3 bases at V and 7 bases at J, with 9 bases in the middle. Per germline, CDR1 SEHNR and CDR2 FQNEAQ (reference sequence). The CDR3 has 12 residues. The CDR3 sequence: CASSFNTIEAFF. CDR3 DNA sequence: TGTGCCAGCAGCTTCAACACAATTGAAGCTTTCTTT.

This clone appeared once. The chain uses TRBV5-1 and TRBJ2-2, with D tentatively TRBD2 (6 bases). The CDR3 covers 15 residues. The germline gives CDR1 SGHRS, CDR2 YFSETQ. Trimming removed 2 bases at V and 0 bases at J, with 8 bases between. DNA for the CDR3: TGCGCCAGCAGCTTCGGGACTTCGAACACCGGGGAGCTGTTTTTT. Protein sequence: CASSFGTSNTGELFF.

The gene calls are TRBV13 and TRBJ2-7; possible D gene TRBD2, 5 bases. The CDR3 extends over 15 amino acids. Trimming took off 0 bases at V and 2 bases at J, with 11 bases between the two ends. From germline, CDR1 is PRHDT and CDR2 FYEKMQ (reference sequence). The CDR3 region has the DNA TGTGCCAGCAGCTTAGGTGGCGGGCTGACCTACGAGCAGTACTTC. Its protein product is CASSLGGGLTYEQYF.

This clone showed up just once. The chain is built from TRBV14 and TRBJ2-3; D remains ambiguous. The germline V gene has CDR1 SGHDN and CDR2 FVKESK. This CDR3 spans 14 amino acids. Trimming shortened V by 4 bases and J by 0 bases, and 8 bases separated the two germline ends. CDR3 DNA sequence: TGTGCCAGCAGCCCACACCCTAGCACAGATACGCAGTATTTT. This translates into CASSPHPSTDTQYF.

The V gene is TRBV7-9, the J gene TRBJ2-5, with D maybe TRBD1 (6 bases). CDR1 is SEHNR and CDR2 is FQNEAQ in the germline V gene (reference sequence). V lost 3 bases to trimming and J lost 2 bases, with 16 bases between them. The CDR3 is 16 amino acids. CDR3 sequence reads: CASSFRGTVLQETQYF. The CDR3 DNA reads as TGTGCCAGCAGCTTTAGGGGGACGGTTTTACAAGAGACCCAGTACTTC.

The chain couples TRBV5-1 to TRBJ1-3; no clear D. Trimming removed 5 bases from V and 0 bases from J, with 15 bases in between. CDR3 length: 16 amino acids. CDR1 and CDR2 from the germline V gene are SGHRS and YFSETQ. DNA of the CDR3: TGCGCCAGCAGTCCTACCCTAAGCAGCTCTGGAAACACCATATATTTT. Protein sequence: CASSPTLSSSGNTIYF.

V is TRBV6-6 and J is TRBJ2-7; TRBD1 aligns across 8 bases. V trimming: 5 bases; J trimming: 7 bases; junction bases outside the gene matches: 7. This CDR3 is 13 amino acids long. Germline V lookup: CDR1 MNHNY, CDR2 SVGAGI (reference sequence). Written as DNA, the CDR3 is TGTGCCAGCAGTCCTCAGGGGGCGCGAGAGCAGTACTTC. Amino acid sequence: CASSPQGAREQYF.

The chain joins TRBV15 to TRBJ2-2; TRBD2 is a possible D gene (6 bases). CDR3 length: 14 residues. Trimming pared 6 bases from V and 2 bases from J, leaving 10 bases between. Per the germline V gene, CDR1 is LNHNV and CDR2 is YYDKDF (reference sequence). CDR3 DNA: TGTGCCACCAGGGCGGGATTAAACACCGGGGAGCTGTTTTTT. Translating gives CATRAGLNTGELFF.

The chain links TRBV6-1 to TRBJ1-1, with D maybe TRBD1 (5 bases). Germline-derived CDR1 and CDR2 are MNHNS and SASEGT. There are 15 residues in the CDR3. Trimming pared 4 bases from V and 2 bases from J, leaving 14 bases between. The CDR3 nucleotides are TGTGCCAGCAGTGTGCTCGGAGGGGTAAACACTGAAGCTTTCTTT. Its protein is CASSVLGGVNTEAFF.

The chain combines TRBV27 with TRBJ2-1, with a possible D match to TRBD1 (8 bases). CDR1 is MNHEY and CDR2 is SMNVEV in the germline V gene (reference sequence). The CDR3 contains 13 residues. With 4 bases removed from V and 6 bases from J, the gap between germline ends came to 10 bases. CDR3 region: CASSYRGGNEQFF. As DNA, the CDR3 is TGTGCCAGCAGTTACAGGGGGGGCAATGAGCAGTTCTTC.

The chain links TRBV28 to TRBJ1-2; 8 bases are a match to TRBD1. This CDR3 region has 14 residues. Germline values: CDR1 MDHEN, CDR2 SYDVKM. Germline trimming cut 6 bases from V and 3 bases from J; bases unmatched to any gene: 6. The CDR3 sequence: CASRVTGVYYGYTF. The CDR3, as DNA: TGTGCCAGCAGGGTGACAGGGGTGTACTATGGCTACACCTTC.

V usage is TRBV28 and J usage is TRBJ2-3; 13 bases agree with TRBD2. The CDR3 runs to 17 residues. The germline V gene has CDR1 MDHEN and CDR2 SYDVKM. V lost 4 bases and J lost 4; bases outside the gene matches: 8. The CDR3 here is CASSSPGLAGHPDTQYF. CDR3 DNA sequence: TGTGCCAGCAGTTCACCGGGACTAGCGGGACACCCAGATACGCAGTATTTT.

About this clone: Other nucleotide sequences in the sample specify the same CDR3. The V and J genes are TRBV5-1 and TRBJ1-5; D is undetermined. Trimming removed 0 bases at V and 1 base at J, with 8 bases between. This CDR3 is 15 amino acids long. Germline CDR1 and CDR2: SGHRS and YFSETQ. In nucleotides, the CDR3 is TGCGCCAGCAGCTTGGGGGGAGGCAGCAATCAGCCCCAGCATTTT. It encodes CASSLGGGSNQPQHF.

In DNA form, the CDR3 reads TGTGCCATCAGTGCGGTCCAAGGGGCCACAGATACGCAGTATTTT. It encodes CAISAVQGATDTQYF. This chain links TRBV10-3 with TRBJ2-3; D possibly corresponds to TRBD1 (5 bases). CDR3 length: 15 amino acids. The V end was cut by 4 bases, the J end by 2 bases, with 13 bases between. CDR1 and CDR2 (germline): ENHRY, SYGVKD.

J is TRBJ2-7 and V is TRBV28; D is possibly TRBD1 (6 bases). Per the germline V gene, CDR1 is MDHEN and CDR2 is SYDVKM. Trimming removed 7 bases at V and 1 base at J, with 17 bases between. This CDR3 is built from 15 residues. CDR3 nucleotide sequence: TGTGCCAGCACCCAGGGGCTAGGGGCATCCTACGAGCAGTACTTC. It is translated as CASTQGLGASYEQYF.

V and J are TRBV18 and TRBJ1-2; possibly TRBD1 for D (6 bases). Germline CDR1 and CDR2: KGHSH and LQKENI. The CDR3 totals 15 residues. V lost 1 base to trimming and J lost 8 bases, with 17 bases between them. The CDR3 spells CASSPLLTPQGGYTF. The DNA of the CDR3 is TGTGCCAGCTCACCACTTTTAACCCCCCAGGGGGGCTACACCTTC.

The chain has TRBV30 and TRBJ1-2; D call uncertain. Germline loops: CDR1 GTSNPN, CDR2 SVGIG (reference sequence). This CDR3 is 14 amino acids long. Deletions cut 1 base from V and 0 bases from J, with 9 bases between. CDR3 DNA: TGTGCCTGGAGTGGGCAGACCTCTAACTATGGCTACACCTTC. This gives the protein CAWSGQTSNYGYTF.

This chain joins TRBV5-8 and TRBJ2-3; possibly TRBD1 for D (5 bases). Germline assignment: CDR1 SGHTS and CDR2 YDEGEE. The V and J ends lost 5 bases and 6 bases respectively, with 13 bases between them. The CDR3 consists of 13 residues. The CDR3 here is CASRRPPGDTQYF. The DNA of the CDR3 is TGTGCCAGCAGGAGACCCCCAGGGGATACGCAGTATTTT.

The chain recombines TRBV29-1 with TRBJ1-1, with D unclear. V shed 8 bases and J shed 2 bases, with 9 bases lying between them. CDR3 length: 11 amino acids. CDR1 and CDR2 from the germline V gene are SQVTM and ANQGSEA. CDR3 sequence: CSPVRNTEAFF. For the CDR3, the DNA is TGCAGCCCCGTGAGAAACACTGAAGCTTTCTTT.

The table lists this clone with a few counts. The V call is TRBV2, the J call TRBJ1-1; D possibly corresponds to TRBD1 (5 bases). Trimming stripped 6 bases from V and 2 bases from J, with 13 bases between. CDR3 size: 14 residues. Germline CDR1 SNHLY, CDR2 FYNNEI. Written as DNA, the CDR3 is TGTGCCAGCAGAATAACAGGTGGCAACACTGAAGCTTTCTTT. Amino acids: CASRITGGNTEAFF. Full variable domain (remainder filled in from reference TRBV2 and TRBJ1-1): EPEVTQTPSHQVTQMGQEVILRCVPISNHLYFYWYRQILGQKVEFLVSFYNNEISEKSEIFDDQFSVERPDGSNFTLKIRSTKLEDSAMYFCASRITGGNTEAFFGQGTRLTVV.

The CDR3 protein is CAWTGAGGQNTGELFF. CDR3 in DNA: TGTGCCTGGACAGGAGCGGGAGGGCAGAACACCGGGGAGCTGTTTTTT. The V and J genes are TRBV30 and TRBJ2-2, with 10 positions matching TRBD2. Trimming at V came to 4 bases and at J to 1 base, leaving 6 bases not matched to a gene. Germline CDR1 is GTSNPN and CDR2 is SVGIG (reference sequence). The CDR3 has 16 residues.

This chain connects TRBV18 to TRBJ1-1; D is unclear. This CDR3 contains 16 residues. V lost 3 bases, J lost 1 base, and 15 bases lay in between. Germline CDR1 reads KGHSH; CDR2 reads LQKENI. The CDR3 loop is CASSPSSLLGNTEAFF. CDR3 DNA sequence: TGTGCCAGCTCACCTTCTTCCCTTCTGGGGAACACTGAAGCTTTCTTT.

This sequence joins TRBV29-1 and TRBJ2-1; tentatively, D is TRBD2 (7 bases). The germline V and J ends were trimmed by 5 bases and 7 bases, with 12 bases remaining between them. This CDR3 contains 12 residues. The germline V gene has CDR1 SQVTM and CDR2 ANQGSEA. Written as DNA, the CDR3 is TGCAGCGTTCGGGGGGCGGGTAATGAGCAGTTCTTC. Encoded protein: CSVRGAGNEQFF.

V and J are TRBV28 and TRBJ1-4; no definite D call. CDR3 length equals 14 residues. Trimming removed 3 bases from V and 6 bases from J, with 11 bases in between. Germline values: CDR1 MDHEN, CDR2 SYDVKM. The CDR3 bases are TGTGCCAGCAGTTTCGGGGATCAGGATGAAAAACTGTTTTTT. This gives the protein CASSFGDQDEKLFF.

The rearrangement links TRBV2 to TRBJ1-3; 8 bases match TRBD1. V dropped 6 bases and J dropped 0; count of bases not matched to a gene: 7. From germline, CDR1 is SNHLY and CDR2 FYNNEI. This CDR3 has 16 amino acids. CDR3 nucleotide sequence: TGTGCCAGCAGCTGGACAGGGAAGGCCTCTGGAAACACCATATATTTT. This translates into CASSWTGKASGNTIYF.

Concerning this clone itself: Other DNA sequences of this sample code for an identical CDR3. The chain has TRBV4-1 and TRBJ2-5, with 12 nucleotides matching TRBD2. Losses at the gene ends were 1 base for V and 5 bases for J; bases not matched to a gene: 5. The CDR3 is 16 amino acids. Per germline, CDR1 MGHRA and CDR2 YSYEKL. The CDR3: CASSQVGLAGRETQYF. For the CDR3, the DNA is TGCGCCAGCAGCCAAGTCGGACTAGCGGGAAGGGAGACCCAGTACTTC.

The rearrangement uses TRBV6-6 and TRBJ1-5; TRBD1 matches 7 bases. V was clipped by 6 bases and J by 6 bases; unmatched bases: 11. Germline V gives CDR1 MNHNY, CDR2 SVGAGI (reference sequence). The CDR3 is made up of 15 amino acids. The DNA of the CDR3 is TGTGCCAGCAGCCTAGGACAGGCCGATAGTCAGCCCCAGCATTTT. Its protein is CASSLGQADSQPQHF.

Only one count was recorded for this clone. CDR3: CATSRDRAAETQYF. The CDR3 DNA reads as TGTGCCACCAGCAGGGACAGGGCGGCAGAGACCCAGTACTTC. The chain uses TRBV15 and TRBJ2-5; 8 bases line up with TRBD1. The germline V gene encodes CDR1 LNHNV and CDR2 YYDKDF (reference sequence). The CDR3 totals 14 residues. Unmatched junction bases numbered 4, after V lost 3 bases and J lost 4 bases.